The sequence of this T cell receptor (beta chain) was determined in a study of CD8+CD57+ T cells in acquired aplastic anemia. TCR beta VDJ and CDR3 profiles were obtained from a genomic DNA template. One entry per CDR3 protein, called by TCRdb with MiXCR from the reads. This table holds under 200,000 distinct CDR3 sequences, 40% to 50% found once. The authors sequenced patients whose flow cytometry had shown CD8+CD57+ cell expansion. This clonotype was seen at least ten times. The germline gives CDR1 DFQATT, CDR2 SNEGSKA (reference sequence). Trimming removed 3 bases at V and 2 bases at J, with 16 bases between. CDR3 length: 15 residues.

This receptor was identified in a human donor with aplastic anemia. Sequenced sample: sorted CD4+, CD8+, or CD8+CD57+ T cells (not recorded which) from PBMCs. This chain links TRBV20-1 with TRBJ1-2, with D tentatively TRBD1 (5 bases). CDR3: CSARPQATANYGYTF. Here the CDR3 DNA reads TGCAGTGCTAGGCCCCAGGCGACAGCCAACTATGGCTACACCTTC.